Listed below are T cell receptor beta chains from one sample, sequenced in a study of T cell clones after liver transplantation. TCRdb's table, derived via immunoSEQ multiplex PCR, lists solely in-frame clones and lacks some. The sample yields some 80,000 clones, around four fifths seen once. The specimen comprised CD4+ T cells from blood, sampled about 50 months after liver transplant. The source is a human patient who received a liver transplant. The graft donor may have contributed some T cells. The CDR3 runs from the conserved cysteine through the conserved F or W.

TRBJ2-7 | TRBV5-5 | CASSEAAVPRYEQYF
TRBJ2-3 | TRBV28 | CASRLAGVTDTQYF
TRBJ1-5 | TRBV27 | CASSSGQGLNNQPQHF
TRBJ2-7 | TRBV5-1 | CASSLEGGPYEQYF
TRBJ2-2 | TRBV19 | CASKLQSGGGPWELFF
TRBJ2-1 | TRBV19 | CASSIGHPTNEQFF
TRBJ2-4 | TRBV4-2 | CASSQESHRGFAKNIQYF
TRBJ1-5 | TRBV9 | CASSRTGSNQPQHF
TRBJ1-3 | TRBV9 | CASSTRPLRDSGNTIYF
TRBJ2-3 | TRBV4-2 | CASSQQTSGAADTQYF
TRBJ2-5 | TRBV7-9 | CASSFWGTGGKETQYF
TRBJ1-2 | TRBV4-3 | CASSQDSRETGYTF
TRBJ2-3 | TRBV28 | CASIPGSTTDTQYF
TRBJ1-1 | TRBV5-3 | CARSKSPGQRNTEAFF
TRBJ1-6 | TRBV18 | CASSPPDSASPLHF
TRBJ2-2 | TRBV5-8 | CASSRPLGGLFTGELFF
TRBJ2-5 | TRBV9 | CASSVRVGQETQYF
TRBJ2-3 | TRBV28 | CASSPSRDTQYF
TRBJ2-7 | TRBV18 | CASSPPRDRGGYEQYF
TRBJ1-6 | TRBV19 | CASSTDRGGNSPLHF
TRBJ2-5 | TRBV6-1 | CASSVAALETQYF
TRBJ2-1 | TRBV4-1 | CASSQVPAGEQFF
TRBJ2-7 | TRBV6-1 | CASSARTSGSSYEQYF
TRBJ1-5 | TRBV2 | CASSAGGFSNQPQHF
TRBJ1-3 | TRBV5-6 | CASSLGLEPSGNTIYF
TRBJ2-7 | TRBV28 | CASSLRLRDRPRQYF
TRBJ1-5 | TRBV27 | CASRTGASNQPQHF
TRBJ2-1 | TRBV5-4 | CASSLKGLNEQFF
TRBJ2-7 | TRBV6-5 | CASSYRDRTYEQYF
TRBJ2-7 | TRBV19 | CASSIGQAGGYEQYF
TRBJ2-5 | TRBV5-1 | CASSLVAGGAETQYF
TRBJ2-1 | TRBV11-2 | CASSQGTSGSGEQFF
TRBJ2-5 | TRBV25-1 | CASSEETQYF
TRBJ2-3 | TRBV18 | CASSLGLAGFEDTQYF
TRBJ1-1 | TRBV14 | CASSQFIGHTEAFF
TRBJ1-4 | TRBV11-2 | CASSLGGGNEKLFF
TRBJ2-3 | TRBV7-6 | CASSTPLREYEDTQYF
TRBJ2-1 | TRBV7-2 | CASSLGALGHNEQFF
TRBJ2-1 | TRBV27 | CASRTGLNEQFF
TRBJ2-5 | TRBV6-5 | CASSTRRQGSETQYF
TRBJ2-7 | TRBV28 | CATIRGQGTYEQYF
TRBJ2-1 | TRBV18 | CASSPDRGGNNEQFF
TRBJ1-1 | TRBV25-1 | CASKAASMNTEAFF
TRBJ1-1 | TRBV6-5 | CASSRGDTEAFF
TRBJ2-5 | TRBV7-2 | CASSLALAGGRETQYF
TRBJ2-1 | TRBV7-2 | CASSLRVHEQFF
TRBJ2-2 | TRBV7-8 | CASSSQGARDTGELFF
TRBJ2-5 | TRBV19 | CASSREAHSGGAAETQYF
TRBJ1-5 | TRBV7-9 | CASSSQGQNQPQHF
TRBJ2-5 | TRBV2 | CASRTTDQETQYF
TRBJ2-7 | TRBV9 | CASSVGGTQTYEQYF
TRBJ2-7 | TRBV28 | CASTLGPGGIYEQYF
TRBJ2-6 | TRBV6-4 | CASLNPSGVSSGANVLTF